These T cell receptor beta chains were read from a single sample in a study of T cells in localized non-small cell lung cancer. Profiling relied on immunoSEQ multiplex PCR, and the TCRdb table lists in-frame clones only, not all of them. Among 40,000 or so clones listed, approximately 83% were seen once. The source was peripheral blood, collected before any cancer treatment. These receptors all stem from a man aged 35-69 years with stage I lung adenocarcinoma. Each CDR3 is given with its conserved first and last residue. A D gene is named only where the DNA matches it firmly. Expanded clones are given a class, and other clones once, few, many or no size at all.

d_call | clone_size | j_call | v_call | cdr3_aa | cdr3_nt
TRBD2 | NA | TRBJ2-7 | TRBV10-2 | CASSDPRPGGAGEQYF | TGCGCCAGCAGTGACCCCCGACCGGGGGGGGCTGGCGAGCAGTACTTC
NA | NA | TRBJ2-3 | TRBV4-1 | CASSSNSGGTDTQYF | TGCGCCTCCAGTAGTAACAGCGGTGGCACAGATACGCAGTATTTT
TRBD2 | NA | TRBJ2-3 | TRBV27 | CASSLYSGRDGDTQYF | TGTGCCAGCAGTTTATATAGCGGGAGAGATGGAGATACGCAGTATTTT
NA | medium-sized | TRBJ2-7 | TRBV4-1 | CASSQETHQGYEQYF | TGCGCCAGCAGCCAAGAGACCCACCAAGGGTACGAGCAGTACTTC
NA | NA | TRBJ2-3 | TRBV29-1 | CSVEIWGTSSTDTQYF | TGCAGCGTTGAAATTTGGGGCACCTCTAGCACAGATACGCAGTATTTT
NA | NA | TRBJ1-5 | TRBV30 | CAWREFGQYSNQPQHF | TGTGCCTGGAGGGAGTTTGGACAGTATAGCAATCAGCCCCAGCATTTT
TRBD2 | NA | TRBJ2-5 | TRBV5-1 | CASSSAGNQETQYF | TGCGCCAGCAGCTCAGCGGGAAACCAAGAGACCCAGTACTTC
TRBD2 | few | TRBJ2-3 | TRBV4-3 | CASSQDPAAGVSDTQYF | TGCGCCAGCAGCCAAGATCCAGCCGCGGGAGTGTCGGATACGCAGTATTTT
NA | NA | TRBJ2-1 | TRBV18 | CASSRRDHSYNEQFF | TGTGCCAGCTCCCGCAGGGACCACTCCTACAATGAGCAGTTCTTC
NA | NA | TRBJ1-2 | TRBV18 | CASSPRGDGYTF | TGTGCCAGCTCACCCCGCGGTGACGGCTACACCTTC
NA | once | TRBJ2-6 | TRBV4-3 | CASSQGAGAGANVLTF | TGCGCCAGCAGCCAAGGGGCAGGGGCTGGGGCCAACGTCCTGACTTTC
NA | NA | TRBJ2-5 | TRBV7-6 | CASSFRGRLETQYF | TGTGCCAGCAGCTTCCGGGGGCGTCTAGAGACCCAGTACTTC
TRBD1 | NA | TRBJ2-7 | TRBV5-4 | CASSSKQGAAGEQYF | TGTGCCAGCAGCTCAAAACAGGGGGCGGCAGGCGAGCAGTACTTC
NA | NA | TRBJ2-2 | TRBV5-1 | CASSLGNANTGELFF | TGCGCCAGCAGCTTGGGGAATGCGAACACCGGGGAGCTGTTTTTT
TRBD1 | NA | TRBJ1-3 | TRBV7-2 | CASSDRGLGNTIYF | TGTGCCAGCAGCGACAGGGGGCTAGGAAACACCATATATTTT
NA | NA | TRBJ2-7 | TRBV5-3 | CARSLQGGEQYF | TGTGCCAGAAGCTTACAGGGAGGCGAGCAGTACTTC
NA | NA | TRBJ2-2 | TRBV28 | CASREAGSNTGELFF | TGTGCCAGCAGGGAGGCGGGGTCGAACACCGGGGAGCTGTTTTTT
TRBD2 | NA | TRBJ2-3 | TRBV5-1 | CASSLFSGKDTQYF | TGCGCCAGCAGCTTATTTAGCGGGAAAGATACGCAGTATTTT
TRBD1 | NA | TRBJ2-3 | TRBV9 | CASSVTGTGGTDTQYF | TGTGCCAGCAGCGTAACTGGGACAGGGGGCACAGATACGCAGTATTTT
TRBD2 | NA | TRBJ2-1 | TRBV19 | CASSSREGYNEQFF | TGTGCCAGTAGTAGTCGGGAGGGCTACAATGAGCAGTTCTTC
TRBD1 | NA | TRBJ2-4 | TRBV7-9 | CATMEDRDRVDIQYF | TGTGCCACCATGGAGGACAGGGATCGCGTGGACATTCAGTACTTC
TRBD1 | NA | TRBJ1-2 | TRBV6-1 | CASSPDRVGNYGYTF | TGTGCCAGCAGCCCCGACAGGGTGGGGAACTATGGCTACACCTTC
NA | NA | TRBJ2-1 | TRBV7-8 | CASSFPTGGAGNEQFF | TGTGCCAGCAGCTTCCCGACCGGTGGTGCGGGAAATGAGCAGTTCTTC
TRBD2 | NA | TRBJ2-7 | TRBV7-8 | CASVLAGSYEQYF | TGTGCCAGCGTGCTAGCGGGCTCCTACGAGCAGTACTTC
NA | NA | TRBJ2-7 | TRBV28 | CASSLSPRTASYEQYF | TGTGCCAGCAGTTTATCCCCCCGGACAGCTAGCTACGAGCAGTACTTC
NA | NA | TRBJ2-1 | TRBV5-6 | CASSLDLSGIYNEQFF | TGTGCCAGCAGCTTGGACCTCTCTGGGATCTACAATGAGCAGTTCTTC
TRBD2 | NA | TRBJ2-1 | TRBV19 | CASSPRTSGRNEQFF | TGTGCCAGTAGTCCGCGGACTAGCGGGAGAAATGAGCAGTTCTTC
TRBD2 | once | TRBJ2-2 | TRBV4-3 | CASSRGSGDTGELFF | TGCGCCAGCAGCCGGGGTAGCGGGGACACCGGGGAGCTGTTTTTT